This T cell receptor beta chain was documented in a study of blood T cells in healthy people across ages. Study-level results: No conclusive comparison of naive versus antigen-experienced cells was possible with unsorted PBMCs. Relative to aged donors, long-lived donors carried more naive CD4+ cells and displayed higher diversity.

Investigators took ten milliliters of peripheral blood from every donor. The authors ran a second PCR of about 7 to 11 cycles using a sample-barcoded 5' primer and a J-beta primer mix. A single record per CDR3 protein comes from TCRdb applying MiXCR to the 5' RACE reads. The sample records hundreds of thousands of distinct CDR3 sequences, under 55% being singletons. The V end lost 4 bases, the J end lost 8 bases, and 14 bases lay between the germline ends. Germline CDR1 SNHLY, CDR2 FYNNEI. The CDR3 consists of 13 residues. Concerning this clonotype itself: Its antigen remains unknown.

Sequencing input: blood. The clonotype was recovered from a man aged 80 or over in good health. V is TRBV2 and J is TRBJ1-2; D not resolved. CDR3 protein: CASSVLAAYGYTF. The CDR3 region has the DNA TGTGCCAGCAGTGTTTTGGCAGCTTACGGCTACACCTTC.